Sequencing of this TCR beta chain was carried out in a study of shared clonotypes between healthy human individuals. Findings and caveats of the study: Naive subsets tended to show greater estimated richness than memory subsets.

CDR1 is MNHEY, CDR2 SVGAGI, per germline. Trimming took 8 bases from V and 1 from J, leaving 14 bases between them. The CDR3 runs to 14 residues. This clone has a handful of counts. Its target is not known. Measured with immunoSEQ multiplex PCR; TCRdb has only the in-frame clones, and not every one. The sample yields some 1 million clones, about 77% seen once. This TCR derives from a man aged 18-30 years in good health. Material for sequencing was memory CD4+ T cells sorted from blood. Subset defined: CD45RA-negative fraction. The chain joins TRBV6-5 to TRBJ1-1; D gene ambiguous. CDR3 sequence: CASRPVWENTEAFF. The CDR3 bases are TGTGCCAGCCGTCCTGTGTGGGAGAACACTGAAGCTTTCTTT.